In this sample, the clone carrying this T cell receptor (beta chain) turned up a few times. Its target is unknown. Trimming removed 1 base from V and 0 bases from J, with 15 bases in between. Germline CDR1 and CDR2: SGHVS and FQNEAQ. The CDR3 has 17 amino acids. As the method for making TCR beta libraries, quantitative 5'-RACE with molecular barcodes was used. TCRdb re-called the 5' RACE reads with MiXCR, one entry per CDR3 protein. Among under 550,000 distinct CDR3 sequences, more than 25% were seen once, and the ten largest hold 0.89%. The sample belongs to a study of CD8 T cells in ankylosing spondylitis. Study observations and caveats: For ankylosing spondylitis blood, a TCR beta motif of about eight highly homologous variants appeared characteristic. Matched synovial fluid from ankylosing spondylitis patients was reported to be enriched for disease-linked clones. Peripheral blood samples showed relatively rare disease-linked clones, and these clones were CD8+.

The sequence was collected from a male donor with ankylosing spondylitis. This sequence joins TRBV7-8 and TRBJ1-1; D uncertain. Specimen: blood, either unsorted or a sorted T cell fraction (not recorded which). CDR3 in DNA: TGTGCCAGCAGCTTAGTAGCTGGGGAGGGTATGAACACTGAAGCTTTCTTT. Amino acids: CASSLVAGEGMNTEAFF.